These 28 T cell receptor beta chains came from one sample sequenced in a study of T-cell memory formation after mild COVID-19. TCRdb recomputed calls from the 5' RACE reads with MiXCR, one row per CDR3 protein. The sample contains hundreds of thousands of distinct CDR3 sequences, over 15% of which appear only once. Sequencing was done on a sample of PBMCs or a T cell subset sorted from them (not recorded which). The receptors were sampled from an adult woman who had mild COVID-19 (a few samples of this study predate the infection). Cell type and time point are not known.

In its sample, this clonotype was seen a few times. The V call is TRBV3-1, the J call TRBJ2-3, with a tentative D call TRBD2 (5 bases). V was trimmed by 0 bases and J by 4 bases, leaving 14 bases between them. CDR3 length equals 16 residues. Germline CDR1 LGHDT, CDR2 YNNKEL (reference sequence). The CDR3 coding sequence is TGTGCCAGCAGCCAAGACTCTGGGAGTGGATCAGATACGCAGTATTTT. This codes for CASSQDSGSGSDTQYF.

In its sample, this clonotype was seen a few times. The gene calls are TRBV4-2 and TRBJ1-4; D unclear. The CDR3 is 14 amino acids. Trimming removed 1 base from V and 7 bases from J, with 10 bases in between. Germline V gives CDR1 LGHNA, CDR2 YNFKEQ. The CDR3 loop reads CASSQGYEGEKLFF. The CDR3 bases are TGTGCCAGCAGCCAAGGGTACGAAGGTGAAAAACTGTTTTTT.

This clonotype was detected ten times or more. The J gene is TRBJ2-5, the V gene TRBV12-3 or TRBV12-4; D ambiguous. This CDR3 is built from 13 residues. V gave up 6 bases and J gave up 7 bases, with 15 bases separating them. The CDR3 here is CASSPISLGTQYF. CDR3 sequence (DNA): TGTGCCAGCAGCCCTATCTCTCTGGGGACCCAGTACTTC.

The chain combines TRBV7-2 with TRBJ2-3; the D is unclear. The CDR3 totals 14 residues. Germline lookup yields CDR1 SGHTA and CDR2 FQGNSA. With 0 bases removed from V and 5 bases from J, the gap between germline ends came to 9 bases. The CDR3 reads CASSLAALGDTQYF. DNA for the CDR3: TGTGCCAGCAGCTTAGCGGCGTTGGGAGATACGCAGTATTTT.

The rearrangement joins TRBV18 to TRBJ2-4; D uncertain. The V gene's germline CDR1 is KGHSH and CDR2 LQKENI. The V and J ends lost 3 bases and 1 base respectively, with 10 bases between them. The CDR3 consists of 15 residues. The CDR3 protein is CASSPVPRAKNIQYF. The CDR3 DNA sequence: TGTGCCAGCTCACCGGTACCACGGGCCAAAAACATTCAGTACTTC.

The table lists this clonotype with many counts. The chain uses TRBV25-1 and TRBJ2-1; D might be TRBD1 (5 bases). Deletions cut 6 bases from V and 4 bases from J, with 7 bases between. The CDR3 sequence is 12 residues long. In germline, CDR1 is MGHDK, CDR2 SYGVNS. The CDR3 nucleotides are TGTGCCAGCAGCCGACAGTACAATGAGCAGTTCTTC. Encoded protein: CASSRQYNEQFF.

The chain carries TRBV7-8 and TRBJ2-3, with D perhaps TRBD2 (6 bases). The V end was cut by 1 base, the J end by 1 base, with 12 bases between. This CDR3 has 16 residues. Germline V gene sequence: CDR1 SGHVS, CDR2 FQNEAQ. The CDR3 DNA is TGTGCCAGCAGCTTAGTGTCGGGAGCCGGCACAGATACGCAGTATTTT. It translates to CASSLVSGAGTDTQYF.

This chain links TRBV18 with TRBJ1-5; D not resolved. V lost 0 bases and J lost 0, with 9 bases in between. Germline V lookup: CDR1 KGHSH, CDR2 LQKENI. The CDR3 runs to 16 residues. Here the CDR3 reads CASSPPHRNSNQPQHF. In nucleotides, the CDR3 is TGTGCCAGCTCACCACCGCATAGAAATAGCAATCAGCCCCAGCATTTT. The variable domain in full, with the rest retrieved from reference TRBV18 and TRBJ1-5, is NAGVMQNPRHLVRRRGQEARLRCSPMKGHSHVYWYRQLPEEGLKFMVYLQKENIIDESGMPKERFSAEFPKEGPSILRIQQVVRGDSAAYFCASSPPHRNSNQPQHFGDGTRLSIL.

The chain carries TRBV7-3 and TRBJ1-4, with D maybe TRBD1 (5 bases). CDR1 SGHTA and CDR2 FQGTGA come from the germline V gene. There are 13 residues in the CDR3. The V end lost 4 bases, the J end lost 8 bases, and 11 bases lay between the germline ends. CDR3 sequence: CASSSRAGEKLFF. The DNA for the CDR3 is TGTGCCAGCAGCTCCAGGGCGGGAGAAAAACTGTTTTTT.

V usage is TRBV29-1 and J usage is TRBJ2-5; the D gene is possibly TRBD2 (5 bases). The CDR3 extends over 13 amino acids. Germline V gives CDR1 SQVTM, CDR2 ANQGSEA. The germline V and J ends were trimmed by 4 bases and 2 bases, with 11 bases remaining between them. Written as DNA, the CDR3 is TGCAGCGTTGTCTTAGCGTCTCAAGAGACCCAGTACTTC. Protein: CSVVLASQETQYF.

The chain uses TRBV12-3 or TRBV12-4 and TRBJ1-2; 8 bases match TRBD1. This CDR3 comprises 15 residues. Trimming took 5 bases from V and 6 from J; bases not matched to a gene: 11. CDR3 loop: CASSRTGYLSDGYTF. CDR3 in DNA: TGTGCCAGCAGTCGGACAGGGTATCTATCTGATGGCTACACCTTC.

This clonotype has just a few counts. The chain joins TRBV18 to TRBJ2-3; D unclear. CDR3 size: 15 residues. Per the germline V gene, CDR1 is KGHSH and CDR2 is LQKENI. With 3 bases removed from V and 0 bases from J, the gap between germline ends came to 10 bases. In nucleotides, the CDR3 is TGTGCCAGCTCACCCTTTCTGCAGAGCACAGATACGCAGTATTTT. Protein: CASSPFLQSTDTQYF.

The rearrangement joins TRBV5-5 to TRBJ2-7; 9 bases fit TRBD1. Looked up from germline, CDR1 is SGHKS and CDR2 is YYEKEE (reference sequence). This CDR3 spans 15 amino acids. After removal of 2 bases from V and 4 bases from J, the junction contained 7 bases not matched to a gene. The CDR3 DNA follows: TGTGCCAGCAGCTTTGGGACAGGGAATATTTACGAGCAGTACTTC. Residues: CASSFGTGNIYEQYF.

There are a few counts of this clonotype. The chain has TRBV7-6 and TRBJ1-2; 9 nucleotides align to TRBD1. The V segment lost 5 bases and the J segment 5 bases; nucleotides outside the gene matches: 9. CDR1 SGHVS and CDR2 FNYEAQ come from the germline V gene. This CDR3 region has 15 residues. The CDR3 DNA reads as TGTGCCAGCAGCCCTGGGACAGGGAGGGGGTATGGCTACACCTTC. Translating gives CASSPGTGRGYGYTF.

In the case of this clonotype: A much larger clone lies a single base off, so this may be a read error. V is TRBV18 and J is TRBJ1-1; possible D gene TRBD1, 5 bases. The germline V gene encodes CDR1 KGHSH and CDR2 LQKENI. The CDR3 extends over 14 amino acids. The CDR3 sequence: CASSPYPDGTEASF. The CDR3 DNA reads as TGTGCCAGCTCACCTTATCCGGATGGGACTGAAGCTTCCTTT.

V usage is TRBV7-9 and J usage is TRBJ2-7; 7 nucleotides agree with TRBD1. V gave up 1 base and J gave up 5 bases; unmatched junction bases: 5. This CDR3 is built from 14 residues. The germline V gene encodes CDR1 SEHNR and CDR2 FQNEAQ (reference sequence). This CDR3 reads CASSLEDRRNEQYF. The CDR3 nucleotides are TGTGCCAGCAGCTTAGAGGACAGGAGAAACGAGCAGTACTTC.

This clonotype has just a few counts. The chain has TRBV30 and TRBJ2-5, with D possibly TRBD2 on 5 matching bases. The CDR3 consists of 13 residues. Germline values: CDR1 GTSNPN, CDR2 SVGIG (reference sequence). Trimming took 3 bases from V and 1 from J, leaving 9 bases between them. The CDR3 bases are TGTGCCTGGAGGGGGAGCCCCCAAGAGACCCAGTACTTC. It yields the protein CAWRGSPQETQYF.

The chain joins TRBV6-2 or TRBV6-3 to TRBJ2-2, with D perhaps given as TRBD1 or TRBD2 (5 bases each). Germline CDR1 MNHEY, CDR2 SVGEGT. This CDR3 spans 14 amino acids. Trimming left V 6 bases short and J 4 bases short, with 12 bases between. CDR3 nucleotide sequence: TGTGCCAGCAGCCGGGACGGAACCACCGGGGAGCTGTTTTTT. Its translation is CASSRDGTTGELFF.

The chain combines TRBV5-1 with TRBJ1-1; tentatively, D is TRBD1 (6 bases). CDR3 length equals 13 residues. Per germline, CDR1 SGHRS and CDR2 YFSETQ. V was clipped by 4 bases and J by 4 bases, with 11 bases between them. The DNA of the CDR3 is TGCGCCAGCAGCGCCGAGGGGGTCACTGAAGCTTTCTTT. Translating gives CASSAEGVTEAFF.

The chain recombines TRBV7-2 with TRBJ1-2; 9 bases map to TRBD1. The V gene end was trimmed by 5 bases and the J gene end by 4 bases; junction bases not matched to a gene: 8. Germline V CDR1 and CDR2: SGHTA, FQGNSA. This CDR3 contains 15 residues. CDR3 coding DNA: TGTGCCAGCAGCCTGGGACAGGGATTCTTCTATGGCTACACCTTC. Its protein is CASSLGQGFFYGYTF.

DNA of the CDR3: TGCGCCAGCAGCCCCGGGACAGTGATTTCCTACGAGCAGTACTTC. The encoded protein is CASSPGTVISYEQYF. The J gene is TRBJ2-7, the V gene TRBV5-1, with 7 positions matching TRBD1. Germline values: CDR1 SGHRS, CDR2 YFSETQ. CDR3 size: 15 residues. Trimming at V came to 4 bases and at J to 1 base, leaving 8 bases not matched to a gene.

A few counts support this clonotype. V is TRBV20-1 and J is TRBJ2-3; D is ambiguous. CDR1 and CDR2 from the germline V gene are DFQATT and SNEGSKA (reference sequence). The CDR3 is 12 amino acids. CDR3 DNA sequence: TGCAGCTCGGACCACCACACAGATACGCAGTATTTT. Translated: CSSDHHTDTQYF.

The genes are TRBV19 and TRBJ2-7, with 8 bases lining up with TRBD1. The V and J ends lost 7 bases and 0 bases, in that order; junction bases with no gene match: 5. The germline V gene has CDR1 LNHDA and CDR2 SQIVND (reference sequence). The CDR3 spans 14 residues. The CDR3 spells CASTPGQVSYEQYF. The CDR3 DNA is TGTGCCAGTACACCGGGACAGGTCTCCTACGAGCAGTACTTC.

This clonotype was seen ten or more times. J is TRBJ2-1 and V is TRBV5-1, with 10 bases lining up with TRBD2. Trimming removed 4 bases from V and 6 bases from J; junction bases left unmatched: 4. This CDR3 comprises 14 residues. CDR1 and CDR2 from the germline V gene are SGHRS and YFSETQ. The CDR3 region is CASSMVAGGNEQFF. The CDR3 region has the DNA TGCGCCAGCAGCATGGTAGCGGGGGGCAATGAGCAGTTCTTC.

The chain joins TRBV20-1 to TRBJ2-7; 10 bases line up with TRBD2. Germline CDR1 and CDR2: DFQATT and SNEGSKA (reference sequence). This CDR3 is built from 14 residues. With V trimmed by 0 bases and J by 1 base, 0 bases remained unmatched. The CDR3 bases are TGCAGTGCTAGAGAACTAGCGGGGTCCTACGAGCAGTACTTC. Protein: CSARELAGSYEQYF.

The CDR3 is CASSISSVGPYEQYF. In DNA, the CDR3 is TGTGCCAGTAGTATTTCCTCCGTGGGACCCTACGAGCAGTACTTC. The chain recombines TRBV19 with TRBJ2-7; D could derive from TRBD1 or TRBD2 (5 bases each). The CDR3 sequence is 15 residues long. CDR1 LNHDA and CDR2 SQIVND come from the germline V gene (reference sequence). V gave up 3 bases and J gave up 2 bases, with 14 bases separating them.

Only a few counts were recorded for this clonotype. This rearrangement joins TRBV9 to TRBJ2-5; D not certain. This CDR3 is 14 amino acids long. Germline V lookup: CDR1 SGDLS, CDR2 YYNGEE. Trimming left V 0 bases short and J 5 bases short, with 11 bases between. The CDR3 region is CASSVGGFRETQYF. As DNA, the CDR3 is TGTGCCAGCAGCGTAGGTGGGTTTAGGGAGACCCAGTACTTC.

The V and J genes are TRBV5-1 and TRBJ2-3; TRBD1 aligns across 7 bases. The CDR3 has 18 amino acids. V shed 3 bases and J 3 bases; nucleotides not matched to a gene: 16. Per the germline V gene, CDR1 is SGHRS and CDR2 is YFSETQ. CDR3 nucleotides: TGCGCCAGCAGCTCACAAATTCTCCTACAGGGGCGAACAGATACGCAGTATTTT. It translates to CASSSQILLQGRTDTQYF.